These T cell receptor beta chains were read from a single sample in a study of blood T cell repertoires in COVID-19. The table came from immunoSEQ multiplex PCR; TCRdb's copy has only in-frame clones and leaves some out. The sample includes approximately 50,000 clones, 65% to 90% of them seen just once. The sequencing input was peripheral blood. These receptors were taken from a woman aged 80 or over with acute or convalescent COVID-19. Each CDR3 is given with its conserved first and last residue. The D gene is left open where the match is weak. Clone size is not always given. Where it is, it says once, few, many or a class for expanded clones.

>TRBJ2-7|-|TRBV10-3|TRBD1|15
TGTGCCATCAGTGACTCCGGGACAGGGGGCGGGGAGCAGTACTTC
CAISDSGTGGGEQYF
>TRBJ1-2|-|TRBV30|-|12
TGTGCCTGGAGCAGGCACCTCTATGGCTACACCTTC
CAWSRHLYGYTF
>TRBJ2-7|-|TRBV7-5|-|16
TGTGTCAGAAGCTTAAAAGGGGGACAGCGGCGTTTCGAGCAGTACTTC
CVRSLKGGQRRFEQYF
>TRBJ1-3|once|TRBV28|-|15
TGTGCCAGCAGTCGGGGGGGCAGCTCTGGAAACACCATATATTTT
CASSRGGSSGNTIYF
>TRBJ2-7|-|TRBV20-1|TRBD1|11
TGCAGTGCTCGACAGGGAGACGAGCAGTACTTC
CSARQGDEQYF
>TRBJ2-3|once|TRBV6-5|-|14
TGTGCCAGCTCCTGGGGGGGCCGGGAAGATACGCAGTATTTT
CASSWGGREDTQYF
>TRBJ2-7|-|TRBV7-8|TRBD2|16
TGTGCCAGCAGCTCTGCCCCGGGACTAGCGGGGGTAGTGCAGTACTTC
CASSSAPGLAGVVQYF
>TRBJ2-5|-|TRBV19|TRBD2|13
TGTGCCAGTAGTAACGGGGGGTCAGAGACCCAGTACTTC
CASSNGGSETQYF
>TRBJ1-1|-|TRBV6-5|TRBD1|14
TGTGCCAGCAGGCAACAGGGGGCGAACACTGAAGCTTTCTTT
CASRQQGANTEAFF
>TRBJ1-3|-|TRBV5-5|-|15
TGTGCCAGCACCATCCAGGGGAGCTCTGGAAACACCATATATTTT
CASTIQGSSGNTIYF
>TRBJ1-5|-|TRBV5-5|TRBD1|15
TGTGCCAGCAGCCAGACCGGGACAGGGTATCAGCCCCAGCATTTT
CASSQTGTGYQPQHF
>TRBJ2-7|many|TRBV6-6|TRBD1|14
TGTGCCAGCAGTTCGGGACAGGGGGCATACGAGCAGTACTTC
CASSSGQGAYEQYF
>TRBJ2-1|-|TRBV30|-|14
TGTGCCTCCCGGGGGTCTAGCTCCTACAATGAGCAGTTCTTC
CASRGSSSYNEQFF
>TRBJ2-3|-|TRBV7-2|-|13
TGTGCCAGCAGTCGCCAGGCCCGAGATACGCAGTATTTT
CASSRQARDTQYF
>TRBJ1-1|-|TRBV5-5|-|14
TGTGCCAGCAGCCCTTTGGAGGCGAACACTGAAGCTTTCTTT
CASSPLEANTEAFF
>TRBJ1-6|-|TRBV9|TRBD1|16
TGTGCCAGCAGCTCACGCCGGGACAGGGATAATTCACCCCTCCACTTT
CASSSRRDRDNSPLHF
>TRBJ1-4|-|TRBV2|-|13
TGTGCCAGCACCCAGCAGGGTATGGAAAAACTGTTTTTT
CASTQQGMEKLFF
>TRBJ2-5|-|TRBV7-3|TRBD1|13
TGTGCCAGCAGCCAACAGGGGCAAGAGACCCAGTACTTC
CASSQQGQETQYF
>TRBJ1-5|-|TRBV27|TRBD1|15
TGTGCCAGCAGTTCGACAGGGGTAGTCGGTCAGCCCCAGCATTTT
CASSSTGVVGQPQHF
>TRBJ2-6|-|TRBV11-2|TRBD1|18
TGTGCCAGCAGCTTAGCCCAGGGGGTGGGCTCTGGGGCCAACGTCCTGACTTTC
CASSLAQGVGSGANVLTF
>TRBJ1-1|-|TRBV19|-|11
TGTGCCAGTAGTAAGAGGACAGAAGCTTTCTTT
CASSKRTEAFF
>TRBJ1-1|-|TRBV6-1|TRBD1|17
TGTGCCAGCAGTGACGCGGTTGAGGGGGCAGTGGACACTGAAGCTTTCTTT
CASSDAVEGAVDTEAFF
>TRBJ1-2|-|TRBV29-1|TRBD1|15
TGCAGCGTCCTAGGTGACGGGACAGCAAACTATGGCTACACCTTC
CSVLGDGTANYGYTF
>TRBJ1-2|-|TRBV5-4|TRBD1|13
TGTGCCAGCAGCACCGGACAGGACTATGGCTACACCTTC
CASSTGQDYGYTF
>TRBJ1-1|-|TRBV12-3/TRBV12-4|-|13
TGTGCCAGCAGTTTAGCCAGGAACACTGAAGCTTTCTTT
CASSLARNTEAFF
>TRBJ2-3|-|TRBV27|TRBD2|16
TGTGCCAGCAGTTTTCTAGCGGGGGCTATTACAGATACGCAGTATTTT
CASSFLAGAITDTQYF
>TRBJ1-2|-|TRBV19|TRBD1|16
TGTGCCAGTAGTAGCCCCTCGGGACAGGGTGACTATGGCTACACCTTC
CASSSPSGQGDYGYTF
>TRBJ1-6|-|TRBV7-3|TRBD1|13
TGTGCCAGCAGCTCGGGACAGAAGTCACCCCTCCACTTT
CASSSGQKSPLHF
>TRBJ2-4|-|TRBV6-1|TRBD1|15
TGTGCCAGCAGTGATACAGGGGGCAAAGGAAACATTCAGTACTTC
CASSDTGGKGNIQYF
>TRBJ1-3|once|TRBV19|TRBD1|15
TGTGCCAGTAGACCGGGACAGGGCTCTGGAAACACCATATATTTT
CASRPGQGSGNTIYF